This TCR beta chain appears in the sequencing data of a study of shared clonotypes between healthy human individuals. Template for every sorted-subset replicate PCR totaled about 0.2 ug DNA, roughly 30,000 T cell genomes. Sequenced by immunoSEQ multiplex PCR; TCRdb stores in-frame clones only, minus some. The table lists around 1.4 million clones, less than 99% of them singletons. Each sample came from a Caucasian adult donor living in Nashville, Tennessee. Study-wide results and caveats: Non-shared clonotypes had lower generation probabilities than those shared by all four donors.

For this clone: Its antigen is still unknown.

This TCR derives from a man between 25 and 39 years old in good health. What was sequenced was naive CD4+ T cells sorted from blood. Regarding subset: CD45RA+ positively selected.

As DNA, the CDR3 is TGTGCCAGCAGCCCGGCCTCCAGTTCCGAGCAGTACTTC. Its protein is CASSPASSSEQYF. The chain employs TRBV5-4 and TRBJ2-7; D not resolved. The CDR3 is 13 amino acids. V was cut by 4 bases and J by 6 bases, with 14 bases left in between. Germline V lookup: CDR1 SGHNT, CDR2 YYREEE (reference sequence). Full variable domain (outside the CDR3, taken from reference TRBV5-4 and TRBJ2-7): ETGVTQSPTHLIKTRGQQVTLRCSSQSGHNTVSWYQQALGQGPQFIFQYYREEENGRGNFPPRFSGLQFPNYSSELNVNALELDDSALYLCASSPASSSEQYFGPGTRLTVT.